Sequencing of this T cell receptor beta chain was carried out in a study of T cells expressing NK-cell markers. About the study: Most of the eight sequenced donors tested HCMV-seropositive; one tested seronegative.

For each CDR3 protein, TCRdb gives one entry from its re-call of the 5' RACE reads, without DNA. The repertoire table contains about 260,000 distinct CDR3 sequences. Concerning this clonotype: The antigen remains undetermined.

The CDR3 consists of 16 residues. From germline, CDR1 is MNHEY and CDR2 SVGAGI. Study outcomes and limitations: Among CD8+ T cells from five or six donors, dominant NKG2C+ clonotypes accounted for about 1.0-7.0%.

The genes are TRBV6-5 and TRBJ2-7; TCRdb selects TRBD1, and the lack of DNA leaves this call unchecked. This clonotype was obtained from a woman aged 18 to 75 in good health. Material: blood T cells: a sorted CD56 or NKG2C T cell subset, CD4+ or CD8+ T cells, or bulk PBMC T cells (not recorded which). The CDR3 loop reads CASSYSRSGQGYEQYF.